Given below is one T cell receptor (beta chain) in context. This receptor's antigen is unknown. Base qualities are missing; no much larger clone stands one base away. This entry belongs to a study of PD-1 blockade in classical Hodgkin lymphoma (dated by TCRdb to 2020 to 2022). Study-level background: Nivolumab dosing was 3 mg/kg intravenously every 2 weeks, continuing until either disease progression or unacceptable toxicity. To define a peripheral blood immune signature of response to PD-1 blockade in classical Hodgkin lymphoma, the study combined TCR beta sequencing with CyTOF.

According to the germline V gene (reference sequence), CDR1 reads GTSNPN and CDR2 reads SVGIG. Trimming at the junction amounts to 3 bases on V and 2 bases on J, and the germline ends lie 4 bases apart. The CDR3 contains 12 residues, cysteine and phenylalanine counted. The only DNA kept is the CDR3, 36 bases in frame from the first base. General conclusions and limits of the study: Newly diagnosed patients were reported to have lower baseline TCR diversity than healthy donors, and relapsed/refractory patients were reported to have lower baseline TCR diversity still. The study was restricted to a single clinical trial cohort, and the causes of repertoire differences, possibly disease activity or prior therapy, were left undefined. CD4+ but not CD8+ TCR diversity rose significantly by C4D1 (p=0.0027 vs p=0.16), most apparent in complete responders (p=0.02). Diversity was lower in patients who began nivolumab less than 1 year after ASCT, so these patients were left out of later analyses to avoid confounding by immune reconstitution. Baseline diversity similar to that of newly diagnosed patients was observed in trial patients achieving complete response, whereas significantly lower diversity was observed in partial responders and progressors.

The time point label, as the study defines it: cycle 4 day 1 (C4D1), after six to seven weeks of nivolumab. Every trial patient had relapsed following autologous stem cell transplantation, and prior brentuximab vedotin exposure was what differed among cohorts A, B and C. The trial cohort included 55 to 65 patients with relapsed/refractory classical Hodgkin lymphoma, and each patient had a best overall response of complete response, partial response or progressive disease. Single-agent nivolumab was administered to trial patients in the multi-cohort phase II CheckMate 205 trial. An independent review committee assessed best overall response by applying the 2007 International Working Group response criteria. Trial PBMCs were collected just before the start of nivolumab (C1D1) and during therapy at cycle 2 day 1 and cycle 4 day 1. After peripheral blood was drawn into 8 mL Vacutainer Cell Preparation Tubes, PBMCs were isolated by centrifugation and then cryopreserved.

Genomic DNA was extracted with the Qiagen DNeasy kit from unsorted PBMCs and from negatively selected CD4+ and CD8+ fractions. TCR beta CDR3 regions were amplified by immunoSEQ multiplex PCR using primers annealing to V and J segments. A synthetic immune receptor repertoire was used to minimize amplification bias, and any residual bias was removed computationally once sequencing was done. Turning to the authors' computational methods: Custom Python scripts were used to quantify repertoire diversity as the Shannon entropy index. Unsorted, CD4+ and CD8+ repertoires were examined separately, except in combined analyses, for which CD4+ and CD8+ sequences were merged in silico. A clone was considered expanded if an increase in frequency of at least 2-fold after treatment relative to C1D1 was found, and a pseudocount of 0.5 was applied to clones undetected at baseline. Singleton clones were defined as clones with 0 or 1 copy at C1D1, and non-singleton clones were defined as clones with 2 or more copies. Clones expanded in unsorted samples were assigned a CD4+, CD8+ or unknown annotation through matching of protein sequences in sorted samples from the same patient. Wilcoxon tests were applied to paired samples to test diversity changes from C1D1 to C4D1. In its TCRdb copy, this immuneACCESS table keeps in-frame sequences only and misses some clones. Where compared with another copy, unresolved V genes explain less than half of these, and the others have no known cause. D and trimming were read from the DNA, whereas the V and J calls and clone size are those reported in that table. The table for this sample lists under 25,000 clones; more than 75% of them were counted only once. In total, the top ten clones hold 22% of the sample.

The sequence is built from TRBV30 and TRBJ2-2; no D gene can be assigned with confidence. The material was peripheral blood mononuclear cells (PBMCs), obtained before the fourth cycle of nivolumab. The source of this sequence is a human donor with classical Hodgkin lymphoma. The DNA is TGTGCCTGGAGGGGAAACACCGGGGAGCTGTTTTTT. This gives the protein CAWRGNTGELFF. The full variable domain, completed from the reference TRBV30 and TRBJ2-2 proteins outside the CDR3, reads SQTIHQWPATLVQPVGSPLSLECTVEGTSNPNLYWYRQAAGRGLQLLFYSVGIGQISSEVPQNLSASRPQDRQFILSSKKLLLSDSGFYLCAWRGNTGELFFGEGSRLTVL.